A single T cell receptor (beta chain) is shown here with its context. This record belongs to a study of T cell responses to AZD1222 COVID-19 vaccine. The data were produced by immunoSEQ multiplex PCR, yet TCRdb's version contains in-frame clones alone and is incomplete. The sample has 100,000 to 150,000 clones, approximately 90% seen once. CDR1 and CDR2 from the germline V gene are SGDLS and YYNGEE. V was pared by 2 bases and J by 0 bases, with 6 bases between. The CDR3 loop spans 14 amino acids. The receptor was derived from an adult in good health. The J gene is TRBJ1-3, the V gene TRBV9; D gene ambiguous. The sample here was peripheral blood, taken on day 0 of MenACWY control vaccination. The DNA for the CDR3 is TGTGCCAGCAGCGTTTTGAGCTCTGGAAACACCATATATTTT. Its protein product is CASSVLSSGNTIYF. Filled out from reference TRBV9 and TRBJ1-3, the complete variable domain reads DSGVTQTPKHLITATGQRVTLRCSPRSGDLSVYWYQQSLDQGLQFLIQYYNGEERAKGNILERFSAQQFPDLHSELNLSSLELGDSALYFCASSVLSSGNTIYFGEGSWLTVV.